This T cell receptor beta chain appears in the sequencing data of a study of patients and donors after allogeneic stem cell transplantation (dated by TCRdb to 2020 to 2022). The junction carries 12 bases between V and J, which are trimmed by 10 bases and 2 bases respectively. There are 13 amino acids in the CDR3, from cysteine to phenylalanine inclusive. Solely the CDR3 DNA is kept, with 39 bases framed from the first base. CDR1 and CDR2 are drawn from the germline V gene: MNHEY, SVGEGT. Libraries were built with RT-PCR. The sequencing machine was a NextSeq 550. Starting from the raw public reads, TCRdb applied fastp trimming at Q25, assembled clones with MiXCR and retained in-frame beta chains. Rows matching on CDR3 protein sequence are summarized as one entry with the most common DNA and genes. The table for this sample lists about a million distinct CDR3 sequences; approximately 18% of them were counted only once. Roughly 6.4% of the sample belongs to the ten largest clones.

The table lists this clonotype with a few counts. The specificity of this receptor is unknown. Base qualities were left out, and no much larger clone turns up one base away. The chain uses TRBV6-2 or TRBV6-3 and TRBJ2-1; the D element might be TRBD1 or TRBD2, as each aligns at 6 bases. Material for sequencing was blood, either unsorted or a sorted T cell fraction (not recorded which). The sequence was collected from a human donor who was either an allogeneic HSCT recipient or a stem cell or donor lymphocyte infusion donor (not recorded which). It is not recorded whose cells these are; they may come from a transplant donor. The nucleotide sequence reads as follows: TGTGCCACCCGAGGGGGGACCTACAATGAGCAGTTCTTC. Translated, it reads CATRGGTYNEQFF.